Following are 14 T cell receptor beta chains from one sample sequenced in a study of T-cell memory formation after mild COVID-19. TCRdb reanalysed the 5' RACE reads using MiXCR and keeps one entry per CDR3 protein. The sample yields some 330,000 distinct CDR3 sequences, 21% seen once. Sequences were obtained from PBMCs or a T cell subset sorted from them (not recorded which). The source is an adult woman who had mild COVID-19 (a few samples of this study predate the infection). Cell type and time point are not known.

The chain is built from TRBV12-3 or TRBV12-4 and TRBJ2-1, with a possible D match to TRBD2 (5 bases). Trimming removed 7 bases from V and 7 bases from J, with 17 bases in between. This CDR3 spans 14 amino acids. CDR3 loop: CASTPRLATNEQFF. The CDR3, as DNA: TGTGCCAGCACCCCTAGGCTAGCAACTAATGAGCAGTTCTTC.

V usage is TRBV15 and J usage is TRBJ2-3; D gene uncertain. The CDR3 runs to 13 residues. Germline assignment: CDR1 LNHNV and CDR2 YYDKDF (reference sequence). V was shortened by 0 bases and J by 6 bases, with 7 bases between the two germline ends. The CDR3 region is CATSRDRMDTQYF. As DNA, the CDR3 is TGTGCCACCAGCAGAGATCGAATGGATACGCAGTATTTT.

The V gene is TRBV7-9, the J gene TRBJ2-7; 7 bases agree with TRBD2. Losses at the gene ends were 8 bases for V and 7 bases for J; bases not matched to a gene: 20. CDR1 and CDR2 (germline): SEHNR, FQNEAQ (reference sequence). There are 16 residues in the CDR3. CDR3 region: CASQPPRGPRAGEQYF. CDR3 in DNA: TGTGCCAGCCAACCCCCCCGCGGCCCGAGAGCGGGGGAGCAGTACTTC. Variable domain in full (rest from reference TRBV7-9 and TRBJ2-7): DTGVSQNPRHKITKRGQNVTFRCDPISEHNRLYWYRQTLGQGPEFLTYFQNEAQLEKSRLLSDRFSAERPKGSFSTLEIQRTEQGDSAMYLCASQPPRGPRAGEQYFGPGTRLTVT.

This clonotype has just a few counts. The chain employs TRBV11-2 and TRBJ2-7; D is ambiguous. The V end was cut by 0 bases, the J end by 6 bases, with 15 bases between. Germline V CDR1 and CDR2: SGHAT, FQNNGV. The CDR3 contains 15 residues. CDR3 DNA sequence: TGTGCCAGCAGCTTAGAGTGGTCCCCACGCAGCGAGCAGTACTTC. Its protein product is CASSLEWSPRSEQYF.

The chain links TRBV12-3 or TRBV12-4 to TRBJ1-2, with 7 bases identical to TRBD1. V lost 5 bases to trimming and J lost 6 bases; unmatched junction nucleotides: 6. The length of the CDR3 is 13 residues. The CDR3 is CASSRTGPHGYTF. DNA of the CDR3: TGTGCCAGCAGTCGGACAGGTCCCCATGGCTACACCTTC.

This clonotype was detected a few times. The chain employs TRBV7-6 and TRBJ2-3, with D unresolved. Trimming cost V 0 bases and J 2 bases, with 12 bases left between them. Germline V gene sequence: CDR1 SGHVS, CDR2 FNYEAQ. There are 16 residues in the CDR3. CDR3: CASSLAPDPHTDTQYF. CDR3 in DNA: TGTGCCAGCAGCTTAGCCCCGGACCCTCACACAGATACGCAGTATTTT.

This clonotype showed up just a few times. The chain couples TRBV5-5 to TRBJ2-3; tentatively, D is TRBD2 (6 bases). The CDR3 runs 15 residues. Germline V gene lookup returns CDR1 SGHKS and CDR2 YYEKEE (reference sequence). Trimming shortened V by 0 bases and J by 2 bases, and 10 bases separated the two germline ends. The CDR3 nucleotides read TGTGCCAGCAGCTTGGGACTAGAGGCCACAGATACGCAGTATTTT. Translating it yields CASSLGLEATDTQYF.

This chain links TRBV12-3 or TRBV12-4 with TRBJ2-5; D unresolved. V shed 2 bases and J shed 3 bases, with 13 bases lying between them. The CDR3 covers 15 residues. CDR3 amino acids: CASSLSAGNEETQYF. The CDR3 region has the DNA TGTGCCAGCAGTTTATCTGCTGGGAACGAAGAGACCCAGTACTTC.

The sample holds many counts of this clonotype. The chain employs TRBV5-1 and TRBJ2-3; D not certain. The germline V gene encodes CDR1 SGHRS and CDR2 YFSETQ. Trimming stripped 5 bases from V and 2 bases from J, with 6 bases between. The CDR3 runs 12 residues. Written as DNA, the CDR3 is TGCGCCAGCAGGGATTTCACAGATACGCAGTATTTT. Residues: CASRDFTDTQYF.

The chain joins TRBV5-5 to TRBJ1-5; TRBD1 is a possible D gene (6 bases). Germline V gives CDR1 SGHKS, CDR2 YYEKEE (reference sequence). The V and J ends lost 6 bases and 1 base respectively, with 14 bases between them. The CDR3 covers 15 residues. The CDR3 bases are TGTGCCAGCACCCGCGGGCAGGGGAGCAATCAGCCCCAGCATTTT. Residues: CASTRGQGSNQPQHF. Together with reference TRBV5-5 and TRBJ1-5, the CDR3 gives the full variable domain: DAGVTQSPTHLIKTRGQQVTLRCSPISGHKSVSWYQQVLGQGPQFIFQYYEKEERGRGNFPDRFSARQFPNYSSELNVNALLLGDSALYLCASTRGQGSNQPQHFGDGTRLSIL.

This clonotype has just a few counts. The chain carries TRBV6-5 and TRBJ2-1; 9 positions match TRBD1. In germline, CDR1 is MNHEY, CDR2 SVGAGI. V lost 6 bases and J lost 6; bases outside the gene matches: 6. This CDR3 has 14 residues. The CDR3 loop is CASSGAGQGNEQFF. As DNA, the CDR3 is TGTGCCAGCAGCGGAGCGGGACAGGGCAATGAGCAGTTCTTC.

CDR3 residues: CATREGGPQETQYF. CDR3 DNA: TGTGCCACCAGAGAAGGAGGGCCTCAAGAGACCCAGTACTTC. V gene TRBV15 combines with J gene TRBJ2-5; D might be TRBD2 (6 bases). This CDR3 spans 14 amino acids. Trimming removed 6 bases at V and 2 bases at J, with 13 bases between. The germline gives CDR1 LNHNV, CDR2 YYDKDF (reference sequence).

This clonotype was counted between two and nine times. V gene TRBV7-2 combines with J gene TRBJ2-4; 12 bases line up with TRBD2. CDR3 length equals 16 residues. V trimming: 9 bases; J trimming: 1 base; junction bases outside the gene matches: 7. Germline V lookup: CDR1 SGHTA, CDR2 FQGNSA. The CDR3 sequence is CASQSSGGAAKNIQYF. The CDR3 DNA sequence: TGTGCCAGTCAATCTAGCGGGGGGGCCGCCAAAAACATTCAGTACTTC. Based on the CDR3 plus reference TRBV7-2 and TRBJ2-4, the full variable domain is GAGVSQSPSNKVTEKGKDVELRCDPISGHTALYWYRQSLGQGLEFLIYFQGNSAPDKSGLPSDRFSAERTGGSVSTLTIQRTQQEDSAVYLCASQSSGGAAKNIQYFGAGTRLSVL.

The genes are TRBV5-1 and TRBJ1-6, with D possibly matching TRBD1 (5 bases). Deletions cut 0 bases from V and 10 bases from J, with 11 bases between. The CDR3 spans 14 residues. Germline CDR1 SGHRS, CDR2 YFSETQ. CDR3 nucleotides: TGCGCCAGCAGCTTGGTTCAGGGAGACTCACCCCTCCACTTT. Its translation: CASSLVQGDSPLHF.